Listed below are T cell receptor beta chains from one sample, sequenced in a study of cytomegalovirus exposure and HLA in healthy donors. Clones were read by immunoSEQ multiplex PCR, and TCRdb kept only the in-frame ones, dropping some. This table holds roughly 13,000 clones, roughly 60% found once. The sequenced sample consisted of PBMCs. The receptors come from a woman between 50 and 59 years old in good health and CMV-seropositive. The CDR3 runs from the conserved cysteine through the conserved F or W. A D gene is named only where the DNA matches it firmly. Clone size is given for some rows only: seen once, a few or many times, or a class if the clone is expanded.

>TRBV4-3|TRBJ1-2|TRBD1|.
CASSQDSRQGYGYTF
TGCGCCAGCAGCCAAGATAGTAGACAGGGTTATGGCTACACCTTC
>TRBV7-9|TRBJ2-7|.|.
CASSSRENTYEQYF
TGTGCCAGCAGCTCGCGTGAGAATACCTACGAGCAGTACTTC
>TRBV10-3|TRBJ1-1|.|.
CAISESVQPNTEAFF
TGTGCCATCAGTGAGTCTGTACAGCCCAACACTGAAGCTTTCTTT
>TRBV29-1|TRBJ2-3|.|few
CSVTLATDTQYF
TGCAGCGTTACGTTAGCCACAGATACGCAGTATTTT
>TRBV4-1|TRBJ1-1|.|.
CASSQEFPGHSNTEAFF
TGCGCCAGCAGCCAAGAGTTCCCGGGACACTCGAACACTGAAGCTTTCTTT
>TRBV19|TRBJ2-7|.|.
CASSVEGAGEQYF
TGTGCCAGTAGTGTAGAGGGCGCGGGAGAGCAGTACTTC
>TRBV11-2|TRBJ1-5|.|few
CASSPNTTGKGNF
TGTGCCAGCAGCCCAAATACAACAGGGAAAGGGAATTTT
>TRBV29-1|TRBJ2-1|TRBD2|.
CSCTGLAGGPGSYNEQFF
TGCAGCTGTACAGGACTAGCGGGAGGGCCGGGCTCCTACAATGAGCAGTTCTTC
>TRBV5-1|TRBJ2-7|TRBD1|.
CASSFDRGKQYF
TGCGCCAGCAGCTTTGACAGGGGGAAGCAGTACTTC
>TRBV4-1|TRBJ2-3|.|.
CASSLTDPGLQGDTQYF
TGCGCCAGCAGCCTTACCGACCCGGGACTACAGGGAGATACGCAGTATTTT
>TRBV6-1|TRBJ1-1|.|medium-sized
CASTLDMNTEAFF
TGTGCCAGCACCCTCGACATGAACACTGAAGCTTTCTTT
>TRBV15|TRBJ1-4|.|.
CATSNREPLGLFF
TGTGCCACCAGCAACAGGGAGCCGCTCGGGCTGTTTTTT
>TRBV5-4|TRBJ1-4|TRBD1|.
CASSFTGQGMHLEKLFF
TGTGCCAGCAGCTTCACGGGACAGGGTATGCATCTTGAAAAACTGTTTTTT
>TRBV7-9|TRBJ2-2|.|.
CASSLTGNTGELFF
TGTGCCAGCAGCCTGACAGGGAACACCGGGGAGCTGTTTTTT
>TRBV4-3|TRBJ2-7|.|once
CASSQDSTGASSEQYF
TGCGCCAGCAGCCAAGATAGTACGGGAGCTTCCTCCGAGCAGTACTTC
>TRBV6-1|TRBJ2-7|TRBD1|medium-sized
CASSEGTGGYEQYF
TGTGCCAGCAGTGAAGGGACAGGGGGCTACGAGCAGTACTTC
>TRBV9|TRBJ1-1|.|few
CASSVAGTKGTEAFF
TGTGCCAGCAGCGTGGCCGGGACAAAGGGGACTGAAGCTTTCTTT
>TRBV4-3|TRBJ2-7|TRBD1|.
CASSQKVQGAGEQYF
TGCGCCAGCAGCCAAAAGGTACAGGGGGCAGGAGAGCAGTACTTC
>TRBV5-1|TRBJ2-7|.|.
CASSLASAKEQYF
TGCGCCAGCAGCTTGGCCTCAGCGAAGGAGCAGTACTTC
>TRBV30|TRBJ1-1|TRBD1|.
CAWLRGQYTEAFF
TGTGCCTGGTTGAGGGGGCAGTACACTGAAGCTTTCTTT
>TRBV30|TRBJ2-1|.|.
CAWRSSRYNEQFF
TGTGCCTGGAGAAGTAGCAGATACAATGAGCAGTTCTTC
>TRBV14|TRBJ2-2|.|.
CASSPRVGTGELFF
TGTGCCAGCAGCCCGAGGGTGGGGACCGGGGAGCTGTTTTTT
>TRBV25-1|TRBJ2-5|TRBD2|.
CASSGPGGEETQYF
TGTGCCAGCAGTGGACCGGGAGGTGAAGAGACCCAGTACTTC
>TRBV4-1|TRBJ2-7|TRBD2|once
CASSSGLGYEQYF
TGCGCCAGCAGCTCGGGACTAGGGTACGAGCAGTACTTC
>TRBV30|TRBJ2-7|.|few
CAWSWEQGSEQYF
TGTGCCTGGAGTTGGGAACAGGGCTCCGAGCAGTACTTC
>TRBV7-2|TRBJ2-7|TRBD2|few
CASSRVAGEVYEQYF
TGTGCCAGCAGCCGCGTAGCGGGAGAGGTATACGAGCAGTACTTC
>TRBV6-5|TRBJ2-1|.|few
CASSYTQKSEQFF
TGTGCCAGCAGTTACACACAGAAGAGTGAGCAGTTCTTC
>TRBV6-5|TRBJ2-1|.|.
CASSRGGEQFF
TGTGCCAGCAGCCGCGGAGGAGAGCAGTTCTTC
>TRBV27|TRBJ1-2|.|.
CASSHASHIGYTF
TGTGCCAGCAGCCACGCCTCCCACATAGGCTACACCTTC
>TRBV6-1|TRBJ1-1|.|once
CASSGRAGDTEAFF
TGTGCCAGCAGTGGACGAGCCGGGGACACTGAAGCTTTCTTT
>TRBV30|TRBJ1-5|TRBD1|.
CAWGDSGNQPQHF
TGTGCCTGGGGGGACAGCGGTAATCAGCCCCAGCATTTT
>TRBV27|TRBJ1-1|TRBD1|.
CASKHRGTEAFF
TGTGCCAGCAAACACAGGGGCACTGAAGCTTTCTTT
>TRBV4-2|TRBJ2-2|.|few
CASSQVKVALTGELFF
TGTGCCAGCAGCCAAGTGAAGGTAGCCCTCACCGGGGAGCTGTTTTTT
>TRBV20-1|TRBJ1-2|TRBD1|once
CSAGQSYGYTF
TGCAGCGCGGGACAGAGCTATGGCTACACCTTC
>TRBV7-7|TRBJ2-5|.|.
CASSHVHSQETQYF
TGTGCTAGCAGCCATGTCCACTCCCAAGAGACCCAGTACTTC
>TRBV10-3|TRBJ1-1|TRBD1|.
CAIRAGTGGTEAFF
TGTGCCATCAGAGCCGGGACAGGGGGGACTGAAGCTTTCTTT
>TRBV7-3|TRBJ2-7|.|.
CASSPGSGEQYF
TGTGCCAGCAGCCCGGGGAGTGGGGAGCAGTACTTC
>TRBV29-1|TRBJ2-5|.|.
CSVGRGETQYF
TGCAGCGTTGGTAGGGGGGAGACCCAGTACTTC
>TRBV4-3|TRBJ1-2|TRBD1|few
CASSQLQGAVTGYTF
TGCGCCAGCAGCCAACTACAGGGGGCTGTAACAGGCTACACCTTC
>TRBV10-3|TRBJ2-1|.|.
CAISALQDRSYNEQFF
TGTGCCATCTCAGCCCTTCAGGATCGCTCCTACAATGAGCAGTTCTTC
>TRBV7-9|TRBJ1-1|.|few
CASSPQGGTEAFF
TGTGCCAGCAGCCCACAGGGTGGCACTGAAGCTTTCTTT
>TRBV30|TRBJ2-7|.|.
CAWSRSIYEQYF
TGTGCCTGGAGTCGGTCCATCTACGAGCAGTACTTC
>TRBV6-5|TRBJ2-7|.|.
CASSRTGSYEQYF
TGTGCCAGCAGTCGAACTGGCTCCTACGAGCAGTACTTC
>TRBV5-8|TRBJ2-3|TRBD1|few
CASSLGLTGGSDTQYF
TGTGCCAGCAGCTTGGGCCTGACAGGGGGCAGCGATACGCAGTATTTT
>TRBV4-1|TRBJ2-2|.|.
CASKKGDGELFF
TGCGCCAGCAAAAAAGGGGACGGGGAGCTGTTTTTT
>TRBV29-1|TRBJ2-3|.|.
CSGATGLGTDTQYF
TGCAGCGGCGCGACAGGATTAGGGACAGATACGCAGTATTTT
>TRBV4-1|TRBJ2-7|.|.
CASSQGAGVGYEQYF
TGCGCCAGCAGCCAAGGTGCAGGGGTAGGGTACGAGCAGTACTTC
>TRBV11-2|TRBJ1-1|.|.
CASSLQGINTEAFF
TGTGCCAGCAGCTTACAGGGAATAAACACTGAAGCTTTCTTT
>TRBV7-2|TRBJ2-1|TRBD2|.
CASSLRGADGEQFF
TGTGCCAGCAGCTTGCGGGGGGCAGACGGTGAGCAGTTCTTC
>TRBV7-8|TRBJ1-1|.|few
CASSHNIRNTEAFF
TGTGCCAGCAGCCACAACATCAGGAACACTGAAGCTTTCTTT
>TRBV29-1|TRBJ1-4|.|.
CSVLTVEKLFF
TGCAGCGTTCTGACAGTAGAAAAACTGTTTTTT
>TRBV25-1|TRBJ1-5|TRBD1|.
CASRGRGRDQPQHF
TGTGCCAGCAGGGGCAGGGGGCGCGACCAGCCCCAGCATTTT
>TRBV29-1|TRBJ2-7|.|.
CSVVIGSYEQYF
TGCAGCGTTGTGATCGGCTCCTACGAGCAGTACTTC
>TRBV25-1|TRBJ1-3|.|.
CASSQQDSGNTIYF
TGTGCCAGCAGTCAACAGGACTCTGGAAACACCATATATTTT